The T cell receptor (beta chain) under discussion was sequenced for a study of shared clonotypes between healthy human individuals. Looked up from germline, CDR1 is MNHEY and CDR2 is SMNVEV (reference sequence). The CDR3 loop spans 14 amino acids. V lost 3 bases to trimming and J lost 6 bases, with 15 bases between them. It was across several immunoSEQ plates that each subset's genomic DNA was evenly split. Libraries were prepared by immunoSEQ multiplex PCR; TCRdb keeps only in-frame clonotypes and omits some of them. The sample has about 2 million clones; 85% to 95% are singletons. The specimen was naive CD4+ T cells sorted from blood. Described subset: CD45RA+ positively selected. The TCR was taken from a man younger than 35 in good health. V and J are TRBV27 and TRBJ2-7; unclear D gene. In DNA, the CDR3 is TGTGCCAGCAGTTTCCGATCGGAAGTCGGCGAGCAGTACTTC. Amino acids: CASSFRSEVGEQYF.